This T cell receptor (beta chain) was captured by sequencing in a study of cytomegalovirus exposure and HLA in healthy donors. The PCR used 60 Vbeta and 13 Jbeta primers. Using immunoSEQ multiplex PCR, the repertoire was profiled, and TCRdb retains in-frame clones only, with some absent. The sample lists tens of thousands of clones, more than 70% occurring once. This CDR3 has 16 residues. The V gene lost 4 bases and the J gene lost 6 bases, with 16 bases spanning the gap. The germline V gene encodes CDR1 ENHRY and CDR2 SYGVKD. V usage is TRBV10-3 and J usage is TRBJ1-6; D may be TRBD1 (6 bases). The sequence was collected from a woman in her thirties or forties in good health and CMV-seropositive. Sample: PBMCs. The CDR3 region is CAISVGRGGGNSPLHF. CDR3 DNA sequence: TGTGCCATCAGTGTTGGTCGGGGGGGCGGTAATTCACCCCTCCACTTT.